A single sample is the source of the 2 T cell receptor beta chains below, sequenced in a study of somatic mutations in cytotoxic T cells in rheumatoid arthritis. Data came from immunoSEQ multiplex PCR; TCRdb stores just in-frame clones and leaves some out. The repertoire holds 4,000 to 5,000 clones, with about 79% as singletons. Sequencing used CD8+ T cells sorted from blood. The receptors were sampled from an adult with rheumatoid arthritis.

This sequence joins TRBV4-3 and TRBJ2-3; TRBD1 matches at 7 bases. This CDR3 is built from 18 residues. CDR1 is LGHNA and CDR2 is YSLEER in the germline V gene. Trimming at V came to 3 bases and at J to 0 bases, leaving 12 bases not matched to a gene. The CDR3 is CASSHLTGTAPSTDTQYF. The CDR3 region has the DNA TGCGCCAGCAGCCACCTTACGGGGACAGCTCCTAGCACAGATACGCAGTATTTT.

The V and J genes are TRBV28 and TRBJ2-5, with D perhaps being TRBD1 or TRBD2 (5 bases each). Trimming cost V 3 bases and J 3 bases, with 11 bases left between them. Germline lookup yields CDR1 MDHEN and CDR2 SYDVKM. The CDR3 runs 14 residues. As DNA, the CDR3 is TGTGCCAGCAGTTTGCCGTGGGGGAAAGAGACCCAGTACTTC. Its translation: CASSLPWGKETQYF.